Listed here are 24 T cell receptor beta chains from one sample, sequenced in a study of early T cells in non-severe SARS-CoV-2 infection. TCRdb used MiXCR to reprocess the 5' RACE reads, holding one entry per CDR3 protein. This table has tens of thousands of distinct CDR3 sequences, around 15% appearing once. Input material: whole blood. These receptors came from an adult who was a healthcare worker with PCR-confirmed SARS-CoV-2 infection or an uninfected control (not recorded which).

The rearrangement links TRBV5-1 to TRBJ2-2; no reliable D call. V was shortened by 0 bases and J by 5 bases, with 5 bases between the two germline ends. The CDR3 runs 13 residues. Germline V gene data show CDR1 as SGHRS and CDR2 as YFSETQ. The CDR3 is CASSLVGTGELFF. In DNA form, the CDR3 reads TGCGCCAGCAGCTTGGTCGGGACCGGGGAGCTGTTTTTT.

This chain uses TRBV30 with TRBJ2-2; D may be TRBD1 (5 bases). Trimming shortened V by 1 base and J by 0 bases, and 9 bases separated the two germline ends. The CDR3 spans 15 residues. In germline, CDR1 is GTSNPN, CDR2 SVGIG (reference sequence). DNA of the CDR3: TGTGCCTGGAGTGGACAGTACGCGAACACCGGGGAGCTGTTTTTT. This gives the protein CAWSGQYANTGELFF.

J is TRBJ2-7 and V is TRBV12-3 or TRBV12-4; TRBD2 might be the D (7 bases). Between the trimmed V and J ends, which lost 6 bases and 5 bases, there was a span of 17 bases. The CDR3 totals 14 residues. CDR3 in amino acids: CASSVGGATNEQYF. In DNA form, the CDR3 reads TGTGCCAGCAGCGTAGGGGGGGCCACCAACGAGCAGTACTTC.

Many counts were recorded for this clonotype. The CDR3 nucleotides read TGCAGTGCTAGAGATTTCCAGAGCACAGATACGCAGTATTTT. It translates to CSARDFQSTDTQYF. The V call is TRBV20-1, the J call TRBJ2-3; D not resolved. There are 14 residues in the CDR3. Trimming cost V 0 bases and J 0 bases, with 7 bases left between them. Germline CDR1 reads DFQATT; CDR2 reads SNEGSKA (reference sequence).

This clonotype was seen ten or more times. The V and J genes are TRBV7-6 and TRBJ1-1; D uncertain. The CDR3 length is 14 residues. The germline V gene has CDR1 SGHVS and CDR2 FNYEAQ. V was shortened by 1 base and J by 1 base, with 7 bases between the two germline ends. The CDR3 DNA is TGTGCCAGCAGCTTAGGATACACGAACACTGAAGCTTTCTTT. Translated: CASSLGYTNTEAFF.

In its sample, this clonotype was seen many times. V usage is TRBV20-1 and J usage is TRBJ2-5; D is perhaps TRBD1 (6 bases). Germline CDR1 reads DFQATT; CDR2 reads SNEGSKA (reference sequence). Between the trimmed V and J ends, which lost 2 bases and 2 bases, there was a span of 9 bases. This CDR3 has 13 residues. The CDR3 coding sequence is TGCAGTGCTAGATTGGGGGCACAAGAGACCCAGTACTTC. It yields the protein CSARLGAQETQYF.

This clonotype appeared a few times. CDR3 nucleotides: TGTGCCAGTAATTGGGGCCTGGAGAGCTATGGCTACACCTTC. This codes for CASNWGLESYGYTF. The chain is built from TRBV6-1 and TRBJ1-2; perhaps TRBD1 as D (5 bases). Germline V CDR1 and CDR2: MNHNS, SASEGT. The CDR3 consists of 14 residues. Trimming cost V 9 bases and J 4 bases, with 18 bases left between them.

CDR3 loop: CSAQQGAGYTF. The CDR3 DNA reads TGCAGCGCCCAACAGGGGGCAGGCTACACCTTC. The chain recombines TRBV29-1 with TRBJ1-2; TRBD1 agrees at 9 bases. Germline assignment: CDR1 SQVTM and CDR2 ANQGSEA. The length of the CDR3 is 11 residues. J was trimmed by 8 bases and V by 7 bases; bases with no gene match: 5.

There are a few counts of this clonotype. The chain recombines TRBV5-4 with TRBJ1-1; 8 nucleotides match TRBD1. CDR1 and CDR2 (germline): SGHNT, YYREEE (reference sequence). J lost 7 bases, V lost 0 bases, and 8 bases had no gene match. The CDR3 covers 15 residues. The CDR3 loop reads CASSLVRTGTREAFF. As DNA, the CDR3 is TGTGCCAGCAGCTTGGTCAGGACAGGGACGCGTGAAGCTTTCTTT.

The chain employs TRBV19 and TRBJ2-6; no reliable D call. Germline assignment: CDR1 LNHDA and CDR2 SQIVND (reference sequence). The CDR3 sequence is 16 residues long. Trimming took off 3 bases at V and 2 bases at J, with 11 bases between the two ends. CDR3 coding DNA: TGTGCCAGTAGTATGGCGTTTGGGGCTGGGGCCAACGTCCTGACTTTC. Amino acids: CASSMAFGAGANVLTF. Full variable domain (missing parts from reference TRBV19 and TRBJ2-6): DGGITQSPKYLFRKEGQNVTLSCEQNLNHDAMYWYRQDPGQGLRLIYYSQIVNDFQKGDIAEGYSVSREKKESFPLTVTSAQKNPTAFYLCASSMAFGAGANVLTFGAGSRLTVL.

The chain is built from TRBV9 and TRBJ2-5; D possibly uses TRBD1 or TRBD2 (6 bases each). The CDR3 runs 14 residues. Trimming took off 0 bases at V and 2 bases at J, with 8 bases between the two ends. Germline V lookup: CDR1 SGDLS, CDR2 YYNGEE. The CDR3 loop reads CASSVGGAQETQYF. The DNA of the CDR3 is TGTGCCAGCAGCGTAGGGGGGGCACAAGAGACCCAGTACTTC. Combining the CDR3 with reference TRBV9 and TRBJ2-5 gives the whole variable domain DSGVTQTPKHLITATGQRVTLRCSPRSGDLSVYWYQQSLDQGLQFLIQYYNGEERAKGNILERFSAQQFPDLHSELNLSSLELGDSALYFCASSVGGAQETQYFGPGTRLLVL.

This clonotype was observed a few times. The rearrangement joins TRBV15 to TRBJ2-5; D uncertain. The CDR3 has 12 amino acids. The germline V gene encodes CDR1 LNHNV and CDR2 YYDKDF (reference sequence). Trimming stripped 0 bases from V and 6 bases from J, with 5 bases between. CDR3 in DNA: TGTGCCACCAGCAGAGAGTCCAAGACCCAGTACTTC. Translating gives CATSRESKTQYF.

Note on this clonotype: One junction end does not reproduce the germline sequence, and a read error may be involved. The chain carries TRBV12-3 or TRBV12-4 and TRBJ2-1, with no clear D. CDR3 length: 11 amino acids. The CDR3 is CASISYNEQSF. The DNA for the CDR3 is TGTGCCAGCATCTCCTACAATGAGCAGTCCTTC.

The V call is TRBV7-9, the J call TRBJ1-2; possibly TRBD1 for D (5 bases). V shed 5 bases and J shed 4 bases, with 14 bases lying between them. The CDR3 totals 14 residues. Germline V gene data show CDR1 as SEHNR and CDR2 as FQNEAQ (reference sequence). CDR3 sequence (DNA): TGTGCCAGCAGCCTAGGTTCCAGGGTCTATGGCTACACCTTC. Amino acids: CASSLGSRVYGYTF.

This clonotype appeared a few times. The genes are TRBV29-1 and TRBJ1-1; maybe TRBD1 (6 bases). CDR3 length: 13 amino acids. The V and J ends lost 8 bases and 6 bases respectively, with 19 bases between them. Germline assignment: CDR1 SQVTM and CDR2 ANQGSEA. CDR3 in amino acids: CSSLTRGYSEAFF. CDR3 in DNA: TGCAGCTCCCTAACCAGGGGATACTCTGAAGCTTTCTTT. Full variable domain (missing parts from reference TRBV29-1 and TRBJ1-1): SAVISQKPSRDICQRGTSLTIQCQVDSQVTMMFWYRQQPGQSLTLIATANQGSEATYESGFVIDKFPISRPNLTFSTLTVSNMSPEDSSIYLCSSLTRGYSEAFFGQGTRLTVV.

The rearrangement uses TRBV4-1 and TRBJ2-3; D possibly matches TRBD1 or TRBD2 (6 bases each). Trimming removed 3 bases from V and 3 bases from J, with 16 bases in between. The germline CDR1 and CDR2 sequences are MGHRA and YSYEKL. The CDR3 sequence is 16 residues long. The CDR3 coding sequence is TGCGCCAGCAGCCAGGTAACAGGGAGGCTGACAGATACGCAGTATTTT. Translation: CASSQVTGRLTDTQYF.

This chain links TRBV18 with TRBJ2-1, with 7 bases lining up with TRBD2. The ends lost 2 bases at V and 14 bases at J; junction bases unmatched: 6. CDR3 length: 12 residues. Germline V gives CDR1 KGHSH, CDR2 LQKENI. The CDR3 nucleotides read TGTGCCAGCTCACCAGGGAGGGGTGTGAAGTTCTTC. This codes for CASSPGRGVKFF.

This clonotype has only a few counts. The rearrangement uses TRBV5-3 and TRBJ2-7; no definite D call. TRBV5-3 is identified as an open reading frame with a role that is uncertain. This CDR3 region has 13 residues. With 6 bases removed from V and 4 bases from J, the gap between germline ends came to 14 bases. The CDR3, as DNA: TGTGCCAGAACAGGAACGGTCCTTTACGAGCAGTACTTC. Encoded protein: CARTGTVLYEQYF.

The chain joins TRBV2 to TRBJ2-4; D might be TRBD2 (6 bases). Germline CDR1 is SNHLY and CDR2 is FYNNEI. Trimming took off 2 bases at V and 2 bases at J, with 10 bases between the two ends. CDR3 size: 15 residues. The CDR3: CASSERRGSKNIQYF. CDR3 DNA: TGTGCCAGCAGTGAAAGGAGGGGATCCAAAAACATTCAGTACTTC. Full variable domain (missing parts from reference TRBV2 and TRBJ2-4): EPEVTQTPSHQVTQMGQEVILRCVPISNHLYFYWYRQILGQKVEFLVSFYNNEISEKSEIFDDQFSVERPDGSNFTLKIRSTKLEDSAMYFCASSERRGSKNIQYFGAGTRLSVL.

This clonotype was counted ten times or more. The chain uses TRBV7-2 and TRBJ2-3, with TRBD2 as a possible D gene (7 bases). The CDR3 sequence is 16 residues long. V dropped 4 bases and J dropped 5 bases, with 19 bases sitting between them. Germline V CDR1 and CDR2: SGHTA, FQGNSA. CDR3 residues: CASSSRGGGPRDTQYF. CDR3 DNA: TGTGCCAGCAGCTCCAGAGGGGGGGGCCCGAGAGATACGCAGTATTTT.

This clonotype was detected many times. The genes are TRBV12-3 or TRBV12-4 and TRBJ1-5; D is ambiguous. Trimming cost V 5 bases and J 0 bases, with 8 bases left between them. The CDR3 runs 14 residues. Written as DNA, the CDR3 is TGTGCCAGCAGTCATGGATCTAGCAATCAGCCCCAGCATTTT. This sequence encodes CASSHGSSNQPQHF.

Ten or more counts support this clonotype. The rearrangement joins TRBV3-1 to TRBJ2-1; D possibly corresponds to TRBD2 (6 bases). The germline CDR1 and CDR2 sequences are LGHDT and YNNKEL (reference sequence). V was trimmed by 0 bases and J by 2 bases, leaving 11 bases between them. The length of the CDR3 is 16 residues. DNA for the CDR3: TGTGCCAGCAGCCAAGATCGGCTAGCGCCCTACAATGAGCAGTTCTTC. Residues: CASSQDRLAPYNEQFF.

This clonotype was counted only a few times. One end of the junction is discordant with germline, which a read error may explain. CDR3 region: CSPFDSRLAGGRNEQFF. The CDR3 DNA sequence: TGCAGTCCTTTCGACTCTCGGCTAGCGGGAGGGCGGAATGAACAGTTCTTC. The J gene is TRBJ2-1, the V gene TRBV20-1, with TRBD2 matching over 12 bases. The CDR3 loop spans 17 amino acids. Per germline, CDR1 DFQATT and CDR2 SNEGSKA (reference sequence).

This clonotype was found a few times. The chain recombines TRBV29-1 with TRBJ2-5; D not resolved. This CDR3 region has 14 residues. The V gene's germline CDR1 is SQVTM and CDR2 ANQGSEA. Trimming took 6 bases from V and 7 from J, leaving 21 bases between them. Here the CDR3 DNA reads TGCAGCGTAGAGGCCCAGGAACCCCTACGGACCCAGTACTTC. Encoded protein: CSVEAQEPLRTQYF.